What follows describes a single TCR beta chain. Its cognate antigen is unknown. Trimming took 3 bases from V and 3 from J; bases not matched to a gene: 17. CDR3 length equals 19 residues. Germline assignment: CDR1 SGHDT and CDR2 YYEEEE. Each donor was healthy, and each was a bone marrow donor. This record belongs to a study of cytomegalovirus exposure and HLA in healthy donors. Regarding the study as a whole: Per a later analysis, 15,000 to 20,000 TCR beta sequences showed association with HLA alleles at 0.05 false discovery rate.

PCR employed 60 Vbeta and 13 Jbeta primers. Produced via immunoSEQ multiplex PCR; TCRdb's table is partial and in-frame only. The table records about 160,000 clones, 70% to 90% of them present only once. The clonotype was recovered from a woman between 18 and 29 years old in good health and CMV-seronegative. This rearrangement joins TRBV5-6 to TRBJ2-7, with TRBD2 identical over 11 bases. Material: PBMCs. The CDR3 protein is CASSSTSGSYPLSIYEQYF. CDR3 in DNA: TGTGCCAGCAGCTCAACTAGCGGGAGCTACCCCCTCTCAATCTACGAGCAGTACTTC. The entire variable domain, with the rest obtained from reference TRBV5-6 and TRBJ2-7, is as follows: DAGVTQSPTHLIKTRGQQVTLRCSPKSGHDTVSWYQQALGQGPQFIFQYYEEEERQRGNFPDRFSGHQFPNYSSELNVNALLLGDSALYLCASSSTSGSYPLSIYEQYFGPGTRLTVT.